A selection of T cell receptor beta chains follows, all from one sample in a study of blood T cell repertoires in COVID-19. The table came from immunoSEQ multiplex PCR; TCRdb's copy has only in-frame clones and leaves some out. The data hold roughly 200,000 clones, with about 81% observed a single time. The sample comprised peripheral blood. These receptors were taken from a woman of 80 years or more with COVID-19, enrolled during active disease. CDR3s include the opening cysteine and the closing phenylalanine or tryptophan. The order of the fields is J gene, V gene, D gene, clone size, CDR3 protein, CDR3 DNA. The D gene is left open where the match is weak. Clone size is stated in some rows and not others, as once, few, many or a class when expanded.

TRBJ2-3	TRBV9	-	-	CASSVGSRADTQYF	TGTGCCAGCAGCGTAGGGTCCAGGGCAGATACGCAGTATTTT
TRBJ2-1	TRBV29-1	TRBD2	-	CSVEAVAGVQNEQFF	TGCAGCGTTGAAGCGGTAGCGGGAGTTCAAAATGAGCAGTTCTTC
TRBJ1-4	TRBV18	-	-	CASSPVQGNNEKLFF	TGTGCCAGCTCACCTGTACAGGGAAATAATGAAAAACTGTTTTTT
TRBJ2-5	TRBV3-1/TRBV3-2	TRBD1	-	CASSQITGQVITQYF	TGTGCCAGCAGCCAAATAACAGGACAGGTTATCACCCAGTACTTC
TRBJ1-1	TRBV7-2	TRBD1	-	CASSLPGQAPFAFF	TGTGCCAGCAGCCTACCGGGACAGGCACCTTTTGCTTTCTTT
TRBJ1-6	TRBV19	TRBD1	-	CASSIGSRTGRYNSPLHF	TGTGCCAGTAGTATCGGCTCCCGGACAGGGCGCTATAATTCACCCCTCCACTTT
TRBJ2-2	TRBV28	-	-	CASSLGTLHTGELFF	TGTGCCAGCAGTTTAGGCACCCTGCACACCGGGGAGCTGTTTTTT
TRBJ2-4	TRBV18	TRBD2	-	CASSQPGLAGVNIQYF	TGTGCCAGCTCACAACCGGGACTAGCGGGAGTTAACATTCAGTACTTC
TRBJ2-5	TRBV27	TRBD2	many	CASSVTSGIGETQYF	TGTGCCAGCAGCGTAACTAGCGGGATAGGGGAGACCCAGTACTTC
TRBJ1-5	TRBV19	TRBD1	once	CASSLTTGYSNQPQHF	TGTGCCAGTAGCCTTACGACAGGGTATAGCAATCAGCCCCAGCATTTT
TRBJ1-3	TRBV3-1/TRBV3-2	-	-	CASSQYGSGNTIYF	TGTGCCAGCAGCCAATACGGCTCTGGAAACACCATATATTTT
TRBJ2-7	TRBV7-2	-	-	CASSWSGSAYEQYF	TGTGCCAGCAGCTGGAGCGGGTCCGCCTACGAGCAGTACTTC
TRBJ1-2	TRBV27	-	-	CASSFSRAWGYTF	TGTGCCAGCAGTTTCTCCAGGGCGTGGGGCTACACCTTC
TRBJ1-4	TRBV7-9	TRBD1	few	CASSLTGTGKEKLFF	TGTGCCAGCAGCTTAACCGGGACAGGGAAGGAAAAACTGTTTTTT
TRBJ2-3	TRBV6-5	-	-	CASSHRGTQYF	TGTGCCAGCAGTCATAGGGGTACGCAGTATTTT
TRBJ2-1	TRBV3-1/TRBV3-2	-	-	CASSRAVNEQFF	TGTGCCAGCTCGAGGGCCGTGAATGAGCAGTTCTTC
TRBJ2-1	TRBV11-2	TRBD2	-	CASSLAGGLHNEQFF	TGTGCCAGCAGCTTAGCGGGGGGGCTCCACAATGAGCAGTTCTTC
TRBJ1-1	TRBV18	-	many	CASSPRGETEAFF	TGTGCCAGCTCACCCCGGGGGGAAACTGAAGCTTTCTTT
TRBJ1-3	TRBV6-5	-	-	CASSLGLGGNTIYF	TGTGCCAGCAGCCTAGGTCTCGGCGGAAACACCATATATTTT
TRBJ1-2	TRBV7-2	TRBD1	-	CASSFPGGLGYGYTF	TGTGCCAGCAGCTTCCCAGGGGGCCTAGGTTATGGCTACACCTTC
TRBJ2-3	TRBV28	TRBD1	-	CASLGDRGQSDTQYF	TGTGCCAGCCTTGGGGACAGGGGGCAATCAGATACGCAGTATTTT
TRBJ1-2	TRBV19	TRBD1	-	CASSTPDRGLYGYTF	TGTGCCAGTAGTACCCCGGACAGGGGGCTCTATGGCTACACCTTC
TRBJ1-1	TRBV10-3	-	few	CAISKNREDEAFF	TGTGCCATCAGTAAGAACCGGGAGGATGAAGCTTTCTTT
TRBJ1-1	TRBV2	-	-	CASRAGFEAFF	TGTGCCAGCAGAGCAGGATTTGAAGCTTTCTTT
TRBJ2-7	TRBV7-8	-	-	CASSFPPFSYEQYF	TGTGCCAGCAGCTTTCCCCCGTTCTCCTACGAGCAGTACTTC
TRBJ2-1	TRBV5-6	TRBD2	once	CASSSALLAGGYNEQFF	TGTGCCAGCAGCTCCGCTTTACTAGCGGGGGGTTACAATGAGCAGTTCTTC
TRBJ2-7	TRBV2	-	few	CASSDSPYEQYF	TGTGCCAGCAGTGACTCCCCCTACGAGCAGTACTTC
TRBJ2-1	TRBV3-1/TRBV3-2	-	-	CASSLQPYEQFF	TGTGCCAGCAGTCTACAGCCTTATGAGCAGTTCTTC
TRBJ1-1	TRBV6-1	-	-	CASSEQGLTEAFF	TGTGCCAGCAGTGAACAGGGTTTAACTGAAGCTTTCTTT